In its sample, the clone carrying this TCR beta chain was seen many times. Its antigen remains unknown. CDR1 is LNHDA and CDR2 is SQIVND in the germline V gene (reference sequence). The CDR3 runs to 15 residues. The V end lost 5 bases, the J end lost 0 bases, and 11 bases lay between the germline ends. This sample was taken from a study of CD8+ T cells in alopecia areata. Study-level background: Once tofacitinib had been taken for 6 to 18 months, 6 months off drug followed.

Sequencing relied on a cDNA template that was reverse transcribed from extracted RNA. Using immunoSEQ multiplex PCR, the repertoire was profiled, and TCRdb retains in-frame clones only, with some absent. The table lists 95,000 to 100,000 clones, 55% to 70% of them singletons. Treatment given: oral pan-JAK inhibitor, 5-10 mg twice daily. Study-level points and caveats: Given one nonresponder, whether baseline CD8+ expansion relates to response remains uncertain. Tofacitinib delivered significant drops in scalp clonality and in expanded CD8+ clones among the top 100.

The sequence derives from a human donor with alopecia areata. The chain couples TRBV19 to TRBJ2-1, with D unresolved. Sequencing used CD8+ T cells sorted from blood, obtained at approximately week 56, from a patient treated with tofacitinib. DNA for the CDR3: TGTGCCAGTAGTCGGAGTCTAAGCTCCTACAATGAGCAGTTCTTC. Translation: CASSRSLSSYNEQFF.